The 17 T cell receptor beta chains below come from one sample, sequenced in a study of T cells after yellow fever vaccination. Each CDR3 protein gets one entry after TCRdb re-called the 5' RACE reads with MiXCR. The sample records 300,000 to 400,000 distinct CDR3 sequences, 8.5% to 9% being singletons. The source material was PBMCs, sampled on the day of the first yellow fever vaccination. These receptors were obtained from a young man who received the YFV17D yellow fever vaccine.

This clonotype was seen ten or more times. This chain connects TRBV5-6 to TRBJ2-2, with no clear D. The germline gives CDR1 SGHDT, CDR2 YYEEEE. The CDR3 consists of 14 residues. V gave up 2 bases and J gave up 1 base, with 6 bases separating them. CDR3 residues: CASSFGRNTGELFF. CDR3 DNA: TGTGCCAGCAGCTTCGGACGGAACACCGGGGAGCTGTTTTTT.

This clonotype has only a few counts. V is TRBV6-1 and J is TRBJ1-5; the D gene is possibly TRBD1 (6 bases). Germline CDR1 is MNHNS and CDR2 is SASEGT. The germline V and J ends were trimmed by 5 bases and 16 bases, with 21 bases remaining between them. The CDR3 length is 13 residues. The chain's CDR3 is CASSPGPPGQRHF. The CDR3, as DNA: TGTGCCAGCAGTCCAGGCCCCCCGGGACAAAGACATTTT.

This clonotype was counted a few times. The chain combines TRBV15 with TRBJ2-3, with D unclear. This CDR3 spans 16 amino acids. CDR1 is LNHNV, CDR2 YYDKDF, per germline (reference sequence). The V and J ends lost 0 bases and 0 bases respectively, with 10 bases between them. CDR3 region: CATSREWQLSTDTQYF. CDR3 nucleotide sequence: TGTGCCACCAGCAGAGAATGGCAGTTGAGCACAGATACGCAGTATTTT.

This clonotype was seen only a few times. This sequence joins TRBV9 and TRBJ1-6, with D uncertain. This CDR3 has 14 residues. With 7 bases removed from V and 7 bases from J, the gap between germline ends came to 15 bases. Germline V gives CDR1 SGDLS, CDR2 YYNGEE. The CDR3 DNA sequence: TGTGCCAGCGGAAAGGACGGGGAAAATTCACCCCTCCACTTT. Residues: CASGKDGENSPLHF.

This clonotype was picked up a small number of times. Written as DNA, the CDR3 is TGTGCCAGCAGTGAAGCGCCGGGGGGAGGACGTTCACCCCTCCACTTT. Translation gives CASSEAPGGGRSPLHF. J is TRBJ1-6 and V is TRBV6-1, with D possibly matching TRBD1 (5 bases). V was pared by 0 bases and J by 9 bases, with 15 bases between. The germline CDR1 and CDR2 sequences are MNHNS and SASEGT. The CDR3 extends over 16 amino acids.

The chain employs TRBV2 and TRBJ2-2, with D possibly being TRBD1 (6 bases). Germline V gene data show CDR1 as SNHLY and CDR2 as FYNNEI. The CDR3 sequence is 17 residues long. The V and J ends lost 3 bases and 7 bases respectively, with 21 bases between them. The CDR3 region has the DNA TGTGCCAGCAGTGAGCTGACAGGCCCCGACCGAGGCGGGGAGCTGTTTTTT. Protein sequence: CASSELTGPDRGGELFF. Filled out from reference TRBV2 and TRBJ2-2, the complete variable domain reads EPEVTQTPSHQVTQMGQEVILRCVPISNHLYFYWYRQILGQKVEFLVSFYNNEISEKSEIFDDQFSVERPDGSNFTLKIRSTKLEDSAMYFCASSELTGPDRGGELFFGEGSRLTVL.

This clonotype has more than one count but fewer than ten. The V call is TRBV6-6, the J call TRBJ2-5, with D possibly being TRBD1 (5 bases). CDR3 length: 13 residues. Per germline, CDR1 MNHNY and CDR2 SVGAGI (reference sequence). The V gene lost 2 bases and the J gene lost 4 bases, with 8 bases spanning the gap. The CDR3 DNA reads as TGTGCCAGCAGTTACGGGCAGGGAGAGACCCAGTACTTC. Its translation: CASSYGQGETQYF.

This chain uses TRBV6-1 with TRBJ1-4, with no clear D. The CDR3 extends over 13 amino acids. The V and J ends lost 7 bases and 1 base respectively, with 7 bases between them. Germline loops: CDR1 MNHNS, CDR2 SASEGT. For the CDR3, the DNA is TGTGCCAGCAAGAGAATAACTAATGAAAAACTGTTTTTT. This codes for CASKRITNEKLFF.

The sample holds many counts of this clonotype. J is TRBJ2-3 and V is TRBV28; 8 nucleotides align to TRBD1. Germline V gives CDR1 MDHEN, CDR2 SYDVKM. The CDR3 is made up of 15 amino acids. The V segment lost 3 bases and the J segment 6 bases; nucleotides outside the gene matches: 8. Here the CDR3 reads CASSLQGAGWDTQYF. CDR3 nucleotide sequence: TGTGCCAGCAGTTTGCAGGGGGCGGGATGGGATACGCAGTATTTT.

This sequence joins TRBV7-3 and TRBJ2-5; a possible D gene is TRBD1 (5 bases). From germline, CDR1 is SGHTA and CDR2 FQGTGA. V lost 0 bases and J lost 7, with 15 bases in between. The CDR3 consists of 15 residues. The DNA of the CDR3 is TGTGCCAGCAGCTTAACCCACGAGGCTGACAGGACCCAGTACTTC. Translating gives CASSLTHEADRTQYF.

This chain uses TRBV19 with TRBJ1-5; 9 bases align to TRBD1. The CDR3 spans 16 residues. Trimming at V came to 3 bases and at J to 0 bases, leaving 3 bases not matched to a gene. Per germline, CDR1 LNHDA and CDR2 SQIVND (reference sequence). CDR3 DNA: TGTGCCAGTAGTATCCGACAGGGGGGTAGCAATCAGCCCCAGCATTTT. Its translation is CASSIRQGGSNQPQHF. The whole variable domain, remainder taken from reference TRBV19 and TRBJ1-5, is DGGITQSPKYLFRKEGQNVTLSCEQNLNHDAMYWYRQDPGQGLRLIYYSQIVNDFQKGDIAEGYSVSREKKESFPLTVTSAQKNPTAFYLCASSIRQGGSNQPQHFGDGTRLSIL.

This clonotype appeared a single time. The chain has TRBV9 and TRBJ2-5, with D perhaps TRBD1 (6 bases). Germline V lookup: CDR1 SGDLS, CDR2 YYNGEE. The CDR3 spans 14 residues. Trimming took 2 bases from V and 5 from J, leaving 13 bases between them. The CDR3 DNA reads TGTGCCAGCAGCGTTGATTCAGGGGTGGAGACCCAGTACTTC. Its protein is CASSVDSGVETQYF.

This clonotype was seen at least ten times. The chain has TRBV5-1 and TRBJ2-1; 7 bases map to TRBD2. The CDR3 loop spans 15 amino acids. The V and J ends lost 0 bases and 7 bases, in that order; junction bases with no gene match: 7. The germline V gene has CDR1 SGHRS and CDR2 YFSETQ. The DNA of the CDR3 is TGCGCCAGCAGCTTGGAGCGGGGCATCCAAAATGAGCAGTTCTTC. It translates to CASSLERGIQNEQFF. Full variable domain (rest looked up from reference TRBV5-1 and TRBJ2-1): KAGVTQTPRYLIKTRGQQVTLSCSPISGHRSVSWYQQTPGQGLQFLFEYFSETQRNKGNFPGRFSGRQFSNSRSEMNVSTLELGDSALYLCASSLERGIQNEQFFGPGTRLTVL.

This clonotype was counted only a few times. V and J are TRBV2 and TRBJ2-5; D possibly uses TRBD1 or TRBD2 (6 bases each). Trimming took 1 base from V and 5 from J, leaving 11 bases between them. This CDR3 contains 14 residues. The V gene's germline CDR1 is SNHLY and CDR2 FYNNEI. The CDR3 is CASSEGRGLETQYF. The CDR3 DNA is TGTGCCAGCAGTGAAGGTCGGGGGCTGGAGACCCAGTACTTC.

DNA for the CDR3: TGTGCCAGCAGCTTGGGGACAGGGGGCCCCCGGGTTTCACCCCTCCACTTT. Translation: CASSLGTGGPRVSPLHF. This sequence joins TRBV7-9 and TRBJ1-6; 12 bases line up with TRBD1. Trimming removed 3 bases from V and 9 bases from J; junction bases left unmatched: 9. This CDR3 is built from 17 residues. The germline gives CDR1 SEHNR, CDR2 FQNEAQ (reference sequence). The variable domain in full, completed from reference TRBV7-9 and TRBJ1-6, reads DTGVSQNPRHKITKRGQNVTFRCDPISEHNRLYWYRQTLGQGPEFLTYFQNEAQLEKSRLLSDRFSAERPKGSFSTLEIQRTEQGDSAMYLCASSLGTGGPRVSPLHFGNGTRLTVT.

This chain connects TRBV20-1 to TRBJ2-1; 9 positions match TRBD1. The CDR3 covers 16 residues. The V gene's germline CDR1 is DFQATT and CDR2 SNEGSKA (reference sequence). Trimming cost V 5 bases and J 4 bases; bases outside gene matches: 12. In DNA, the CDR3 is TGCAGTGCTCTAGGGGGGAGGACAGGGGCTTACAATGAGCAGTTCTTC. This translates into CSALGGRTGAYNEQFF.

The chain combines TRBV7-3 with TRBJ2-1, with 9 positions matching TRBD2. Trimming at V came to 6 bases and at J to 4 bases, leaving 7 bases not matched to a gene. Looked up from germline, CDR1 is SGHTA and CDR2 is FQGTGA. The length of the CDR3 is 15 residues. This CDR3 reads CASRLGGGDYNEQFF. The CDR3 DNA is TGTGCCAGCAGATTGGGCGGGGGGGATTACAATGAGCAGTTCTTC.